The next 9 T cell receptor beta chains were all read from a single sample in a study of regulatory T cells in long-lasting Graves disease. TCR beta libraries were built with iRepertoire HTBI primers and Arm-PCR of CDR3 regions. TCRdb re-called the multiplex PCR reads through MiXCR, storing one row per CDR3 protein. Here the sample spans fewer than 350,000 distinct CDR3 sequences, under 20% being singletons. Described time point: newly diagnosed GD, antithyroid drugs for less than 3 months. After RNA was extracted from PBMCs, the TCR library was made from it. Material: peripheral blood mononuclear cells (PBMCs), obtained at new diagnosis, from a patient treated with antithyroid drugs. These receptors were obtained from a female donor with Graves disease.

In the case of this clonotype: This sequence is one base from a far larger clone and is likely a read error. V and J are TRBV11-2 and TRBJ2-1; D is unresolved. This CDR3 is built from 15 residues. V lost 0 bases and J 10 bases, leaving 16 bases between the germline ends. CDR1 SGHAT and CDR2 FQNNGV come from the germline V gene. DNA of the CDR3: TGTGCCAGCAGCTTAGAGAGAGCTACCTCCTACGAGCAGTTCTTC. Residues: CASSLERATSYEQFF.

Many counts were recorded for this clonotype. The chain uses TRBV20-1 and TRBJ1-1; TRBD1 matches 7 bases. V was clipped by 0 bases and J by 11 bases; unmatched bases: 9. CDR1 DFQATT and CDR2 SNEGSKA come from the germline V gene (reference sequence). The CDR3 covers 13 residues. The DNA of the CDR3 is TGCAGTGCTAGAGAAGGACAGGTTTTTCAGGCTTTCTTT. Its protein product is CSAREGQVFQAFF.

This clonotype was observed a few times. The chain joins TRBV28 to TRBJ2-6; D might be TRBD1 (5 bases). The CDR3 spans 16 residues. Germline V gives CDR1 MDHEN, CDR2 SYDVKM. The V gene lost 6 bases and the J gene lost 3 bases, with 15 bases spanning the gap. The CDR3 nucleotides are TGTGCCAGCAGCCCCACCACAGGCGGTGGGGCCAACGTCCTGACTTTC. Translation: CASSPTTGGGANVLTF.

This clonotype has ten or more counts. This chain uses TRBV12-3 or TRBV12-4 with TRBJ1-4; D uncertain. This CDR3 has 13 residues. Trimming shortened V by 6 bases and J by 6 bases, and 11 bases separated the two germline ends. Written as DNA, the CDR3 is TGTGCCAGCAGACCCCCGGTTTATGAAAAACTGTTTTTT. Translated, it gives CASRPPVYEKLFF.

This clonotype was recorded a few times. CDR3 protein: CASSLDSGQVPFYGYTF. For the CDR3, the DNA is TGTGCCAGCAGCTTAGATTCGGGACAGGTTCCCTTCTATGGCTACACCTTC. The V gene is TRBV11-3, the J gene TRBJ1-2; TRBD1 agrees at 8 bases. J lost 4 bases, V lost 0 bases, and 10 bases had no gene match. Germline V gives CDR1 SGHNT, CDR2 YENEEA. The CDR3 covers 17 residues.

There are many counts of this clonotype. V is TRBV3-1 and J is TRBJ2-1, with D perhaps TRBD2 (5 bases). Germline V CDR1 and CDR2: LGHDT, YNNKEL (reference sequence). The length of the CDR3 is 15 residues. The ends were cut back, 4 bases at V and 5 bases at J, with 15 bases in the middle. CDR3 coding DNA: TGTGCCAGCAGCCCCCCCCGCACAGCGGACAATGAGCAGTTCTTC. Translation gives CASSPPRTADNEQFF.

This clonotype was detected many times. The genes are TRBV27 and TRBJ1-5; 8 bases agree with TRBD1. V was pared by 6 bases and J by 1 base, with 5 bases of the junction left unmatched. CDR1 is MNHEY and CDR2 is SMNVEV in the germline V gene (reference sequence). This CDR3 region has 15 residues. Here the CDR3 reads CASSRTGISNQPQHF. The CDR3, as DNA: TGTGCCAGCAGCCGGACAGGGATAAGCAATCAGCCCCAGCATTTT.

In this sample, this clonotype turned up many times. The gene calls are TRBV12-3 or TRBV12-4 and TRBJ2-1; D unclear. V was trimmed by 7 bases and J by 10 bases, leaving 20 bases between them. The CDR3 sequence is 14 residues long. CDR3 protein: CASNLVQSPREQFF. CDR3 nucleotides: TGTGCCAGCAATCTCGTCCAGTCGCCCCGCGAGCAGTTCTTC.

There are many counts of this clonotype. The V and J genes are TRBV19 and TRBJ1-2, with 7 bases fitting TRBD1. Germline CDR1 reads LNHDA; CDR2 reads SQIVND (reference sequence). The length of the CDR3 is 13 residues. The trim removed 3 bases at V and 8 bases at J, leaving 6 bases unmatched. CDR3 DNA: TGTGCCAGTAGTATTGAGGGGGCGGAGGGCTACACCTTC. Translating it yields CASSIEGAEGYTF.